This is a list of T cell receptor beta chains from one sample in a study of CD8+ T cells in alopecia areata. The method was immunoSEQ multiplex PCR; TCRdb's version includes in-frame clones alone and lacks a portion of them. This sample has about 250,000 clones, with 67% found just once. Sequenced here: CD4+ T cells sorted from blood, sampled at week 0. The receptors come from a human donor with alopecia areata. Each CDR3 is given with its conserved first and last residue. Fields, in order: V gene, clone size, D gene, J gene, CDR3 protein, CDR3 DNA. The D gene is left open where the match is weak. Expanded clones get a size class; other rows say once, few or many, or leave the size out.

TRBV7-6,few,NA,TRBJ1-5,CASSQSSGNQPQHF,TGTGCCAGCAGCCAGTCTTCGGGCAATCAGCCCCAGCATTTT
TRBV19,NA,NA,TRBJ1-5,CASSQGFGPLPQHF,TGTGCCAGTAGCCAAGGGTTCGGCCCTTTGCCCCAGCATTTT
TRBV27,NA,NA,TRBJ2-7,CASSSLTHTYEQYF,TGTGCCAGCAGTTCTCTGACACATACCTACGAGCAGTACTTC
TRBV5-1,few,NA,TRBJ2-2,CASSLGTANTGELFF,TGCGCCAGCAGCTTGGGGACAGCGAACACCGGGGAGCTGTTTTTT
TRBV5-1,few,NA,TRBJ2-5,CASSLLGGVQETQYF,TGCGCCAGCAGCTTGTTGGGGGGAGTCCAAGAGACCCAGTACTTC
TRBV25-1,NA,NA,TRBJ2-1,CASSHLYEQFF,TGTGCCAGCAGTCATTTGTATGAGCAGTTCTTC
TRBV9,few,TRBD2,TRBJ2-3,CASSASGGLSTDTQYF,TGTGCCAGCAGCGCTAGCGGGGGGCTAAGCACAGATACGCAGTATTTT
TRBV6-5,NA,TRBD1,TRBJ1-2,CASSYSLTGGWGYTF,TGTGCCAGCAGTTACTCCTTAACAGGGGGCTGGGGCTACACCTTC
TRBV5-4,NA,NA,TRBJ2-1,CASSWTTGAPGGEQFF,TGTGCCAGCAGCTGGACAACAGGGGCGCCGGGGGGGGAGCAGTTCTTC
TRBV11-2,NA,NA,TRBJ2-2,CASSLEGINGAGELFF,TGTGCCAGCAGCTTAGAGGGGATAAATGGGGCCGGGGAGCTGTTTTTT
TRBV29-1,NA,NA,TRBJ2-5,CSADPGIQETQYF,TGCAGCGCCGACCCCGGGATCCAAGAGACCCAGTACTTC
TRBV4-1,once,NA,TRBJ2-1,CASSQNLYNEQFF,TGCGCCAGCAGCCAAAATCTTTACAATGAGCAGTTCTTC
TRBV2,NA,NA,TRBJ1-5,CASKAGNQPQHF,TGTGCCAGCAAGGCCGGGAATCAGCCCCAGCATTTT
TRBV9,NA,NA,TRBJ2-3,CASSVGGSTDTQYF,TGTGCCAGCAGCGTAGGAGGGAGCACAGATACGCAGTATTTT
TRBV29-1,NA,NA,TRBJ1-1,CSATLQPLNTEAFF,TGCAGCGCTACTTTACAGCCCCTGAACACTGAAGCTTTCTTT
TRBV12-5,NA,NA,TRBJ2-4,CASGSSLQGKNLAKNIQYF,TGTGCTAGTGGTTCATCTCTCCAAGGAAAAAATCTAGCCAAAAACATTCAGTACTTC
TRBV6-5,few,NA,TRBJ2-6,CASSYWVSGANVLTF,TGTGCCAGCAGTTACTGGGTTTCTGGGGCCAACGTCCTGACTTTC
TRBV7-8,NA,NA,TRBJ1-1,CASSLDPAGAFF,TGTGCCAGCAGTTTAGACCCGGCGGGAGCTTTCTTT
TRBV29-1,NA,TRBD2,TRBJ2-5,CSALGGLAGGRGGSETQYF,TGCAGCGCCCTCGGGGGGCTAGCGGGGGGCAGAGGGGGATCGGAGACCCAGTACTTC
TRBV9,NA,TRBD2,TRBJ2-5,CASSATLAGGETQYF,TGTGCCAGCAGCGCGACTCTAGCGGGGGGTGAGACCCAGTACTTC
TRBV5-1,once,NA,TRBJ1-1,CASSLGARNTEAFF,TGCGCCAGCAGCCTAGGGGCCAGGAACACTGAAGCTTTCTTT
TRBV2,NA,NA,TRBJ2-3,CASSPSYPGADTQYF,TGTGCCAGCTCCCCCTCGTATCCCGGGGCAGATACGCAGTATTTT